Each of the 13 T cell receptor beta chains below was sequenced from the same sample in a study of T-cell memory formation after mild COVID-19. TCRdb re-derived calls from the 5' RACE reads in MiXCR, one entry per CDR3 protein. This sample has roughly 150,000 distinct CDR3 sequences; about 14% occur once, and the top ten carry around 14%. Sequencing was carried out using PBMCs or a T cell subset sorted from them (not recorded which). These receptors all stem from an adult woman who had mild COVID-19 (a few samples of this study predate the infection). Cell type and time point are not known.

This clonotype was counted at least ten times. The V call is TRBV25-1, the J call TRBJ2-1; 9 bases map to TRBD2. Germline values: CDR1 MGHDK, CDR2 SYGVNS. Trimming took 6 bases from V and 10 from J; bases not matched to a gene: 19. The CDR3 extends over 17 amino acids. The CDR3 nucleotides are TGTGCCAGCAGCGCCCCGCGGGAAGCGGGAGGCGATCCGGAGCAGTTCTTC. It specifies CASSAPREAGGDPEQFF.

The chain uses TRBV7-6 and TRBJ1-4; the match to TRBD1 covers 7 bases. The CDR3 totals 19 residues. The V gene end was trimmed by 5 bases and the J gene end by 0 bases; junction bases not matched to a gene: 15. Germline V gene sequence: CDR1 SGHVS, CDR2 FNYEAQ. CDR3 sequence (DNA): TGTGCCAGCAGCCCTTACAGGGGTTTGTTCGGTTCAACTAATGAAAAACTGTTTTTT. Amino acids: CASSPYRGLFGSTNEKLFF.

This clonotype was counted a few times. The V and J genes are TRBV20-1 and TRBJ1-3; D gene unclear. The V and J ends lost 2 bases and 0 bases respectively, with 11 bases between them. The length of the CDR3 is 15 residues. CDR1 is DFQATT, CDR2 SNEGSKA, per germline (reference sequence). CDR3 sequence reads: CSARSGRNSGNTIYF. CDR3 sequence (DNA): TGCAGTGCTAGATCGGGCCGCAACTCTGGAAACACCATATATTTT.

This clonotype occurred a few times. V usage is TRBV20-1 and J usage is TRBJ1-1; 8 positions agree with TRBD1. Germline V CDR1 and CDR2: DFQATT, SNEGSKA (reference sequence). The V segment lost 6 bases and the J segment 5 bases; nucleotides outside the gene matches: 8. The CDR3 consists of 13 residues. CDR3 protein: CSAERTGRTEAFF. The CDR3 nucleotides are TGCAGTGCGGAACGGACAGGGCGAACTGAAGCTTTCTTT.

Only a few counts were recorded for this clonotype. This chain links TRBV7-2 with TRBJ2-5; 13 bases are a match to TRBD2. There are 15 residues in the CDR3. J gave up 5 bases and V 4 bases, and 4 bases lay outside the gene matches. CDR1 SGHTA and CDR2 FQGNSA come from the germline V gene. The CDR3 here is CASSWTSGSSETQYF. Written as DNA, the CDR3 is TGTGCCAGCAGCTGGACTAGCGGGAGCTCGGAGACCCAGTACTTC.

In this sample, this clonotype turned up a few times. The CDR3 loop is CASSPWSGGNTIYF. Written as DNA, the CDR3 is TGTGCCAGCAGTCCGTGGTCAGGGGGAAACACCATATATTTT. The genes are TRBV12-3 or TRBV12-4 and TRBJ1-3; a possible D gene is TRBD1 (5 bases). Trimming removed 5 bases at V and 4 bases at J, with 12 bases between. The CDR3 spans 14 residues.

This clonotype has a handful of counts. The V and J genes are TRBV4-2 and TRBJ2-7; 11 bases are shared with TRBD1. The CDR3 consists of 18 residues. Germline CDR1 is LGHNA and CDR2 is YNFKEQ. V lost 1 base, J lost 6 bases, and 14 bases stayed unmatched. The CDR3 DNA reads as TGTGCCAGCAGCCAAGGGACCTTGATGGGACAGGGGGGTCGCGAGCAGTACTTC. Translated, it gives CASSQGTLMGQGGREQYF.

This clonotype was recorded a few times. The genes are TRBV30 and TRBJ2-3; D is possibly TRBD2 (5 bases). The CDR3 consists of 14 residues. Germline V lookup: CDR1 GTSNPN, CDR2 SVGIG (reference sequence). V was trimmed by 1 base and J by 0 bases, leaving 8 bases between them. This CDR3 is CAWSARTSTDTQYF. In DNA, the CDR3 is TGTGCCTGGAGTGCCCGGACTAGCACAGATACGCAGTATTTT.

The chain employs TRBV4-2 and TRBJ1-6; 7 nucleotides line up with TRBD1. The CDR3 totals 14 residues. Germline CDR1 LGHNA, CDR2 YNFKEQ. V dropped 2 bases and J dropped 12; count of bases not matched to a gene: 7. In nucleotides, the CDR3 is TGTGCCAGCAGCCAAATGGGACAGAGTAAACCCCTCCACTTT. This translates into CASSQMGQSKPLHF.

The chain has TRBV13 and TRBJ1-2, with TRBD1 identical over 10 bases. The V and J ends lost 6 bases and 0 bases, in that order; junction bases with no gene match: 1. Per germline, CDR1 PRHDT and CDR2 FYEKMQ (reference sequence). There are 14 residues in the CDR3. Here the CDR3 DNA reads TGTGCCAGCAGGACAGGGGGCTCTAACTATGGCTACACCTTC. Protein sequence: CASRTGGSNYGYTF.

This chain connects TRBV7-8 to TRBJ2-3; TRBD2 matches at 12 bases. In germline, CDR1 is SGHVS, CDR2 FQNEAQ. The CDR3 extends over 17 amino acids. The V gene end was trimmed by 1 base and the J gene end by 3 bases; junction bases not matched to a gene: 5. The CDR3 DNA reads TGTGCCAGCAGCTTAGGGACTAGCGGGGATGCAACAGATACGCAGTATTTT. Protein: CASSLGTSGDATDTQYF.

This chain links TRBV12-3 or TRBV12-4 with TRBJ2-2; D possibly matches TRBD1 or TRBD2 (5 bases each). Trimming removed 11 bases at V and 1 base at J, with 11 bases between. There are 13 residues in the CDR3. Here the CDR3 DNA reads TGTGCCGCCTGGGACGGGAACACCGGGGAGCTGTTTTTT. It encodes CAAWDGNTGELFF.

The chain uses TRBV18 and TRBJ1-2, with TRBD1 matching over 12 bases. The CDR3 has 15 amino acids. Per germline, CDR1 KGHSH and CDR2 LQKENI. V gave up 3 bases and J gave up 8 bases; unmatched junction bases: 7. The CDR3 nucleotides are TGTGCCAGCTCACCTCCGGGACAGGGGGCTCGGGGCTACACCTTC. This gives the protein CASSPPGQGARGYTF.